The rows below give T cell receptor beta chains drawn from one sample of a study of blood T cell repertoires in COVID-19. Generated by immunoSEQ multiplex PCR, the TCRdb table keeps only in-frame clones and is missing some. The sample holds some 150,000 clones, more than 75% seen once. Sequencing input: peripheral blood. These receptors were obtained from a woman aged 40 to 50 with acute or convalescent COVID-19. CDR3s include the opening cysteine and the closing phenylalanine or tryptophan. The D gene is left open where the match is weak. Only part of the rows carry a size: once, few, many, or a class if the clone is expanded.

size	V	J	D	CDR3	DNA
-	TRBV19	TRBJ2-7	-	CASSIGGEQYF	TGTGCCAGTAGTATTGGGGGGGAGCAGTACTTC
-	TRBV18	TRBJ1-1	TRBD1	CASSPPGDRKTEAFF	TGTGCCAGCTCACCACCAGGGGACAGAAAAACTGAAGCTTTCTTT
-	TRBV5-6	TRBJ2-5	TRBD2	CASSFRLAGQETQYF	TGTGCCAGCAGCTTCCGACTAGCGGGGCAAGAGACCCAGTACTTC
-	TRBV2	TRBJ2-1	TRBD1	CASSETGFDEQFF	TGTGCCAGCAGTGAGACAGGGTTCGATGAGCAGTTCTTC
-	TRBV7-2	TRBJ1-1	-	CASSPGGITEAFF	TGTGCCAGCAGCCCCGGGGGGATCACTGAAGCTTTCTTT
-	TRBV19	TRBJ1-3	TRBD1	CASSIGDSGNTIYF	TGTGCCAGTAGTATAGGGGACAGCGGAAACACCATATATTTT
-	TRBV4-1	TRBJ1-2	TRBD1	CASSQPTQGVYGYTF	TGCGCCAGCAGCCAACCTACACAGGGGGTCTATGGCTACACCTTC
-	TRBV30	TRBJ1-4	TRBD1	CAWGTGSRGEKLFF	TGTGCCTGGGGGACAGGGTCCAGGGGTGAAAAACTGTTTTTT
once	TRBV6-2/TRBV6-3	TRBJ1-2	TRBD1	CASSAGDRAYGYTF	TGTGCCAGCAGTGCTGGGGACAGAGCTTATGGCTACACCTTC
-	TRBV18	TRBJ2-7	TRBD1	CASSPDRGDGGSSYEQYF	TGTGCCAGCTCACCGGACAGGGGGGACGGCGGAAGCTCCTACGAGCAGTACTTC
-	TRBV27	TRBJ1-3	-	CASSQTGSGNTIYF	TGTGCCAGCAGTCAGACTGGCTCTGGAAACACCATATATTTT
few	TRBV9	TRBJ2-1	-	CASSVESPLYNEQFF	TGTGCCAGCAGCGTAGAATCCCCTCTTTACAATGAGCAGTTCTTC
once	TRBV2	TRBJ1-2	TRBD1	CASSKSDRGGYTF	TGTGCCAGCAGTAAAAGCGACAGGGGTGGCTACACCTTC
-	TRBV6-5	TRBJ2-7	-	CASGPRSSYEQYF	TGTGCCAGCGGCCCACGGAGCTCCTACGAGCAGTACTTC
-	TRBV25-1	TRBJ1-2	TRBD1	CASSGLRTGHYGYTF	TGTGCCAGCAGCGGACTGAGGACAGGCCACTATGGCTACACCTTC
-	TRBV15	TRBJ1-1	TRBD1	CATSPGQGVVTPEAFF	TGTGCCACCAGTCCGGGACAGGGGGTTGTAACCCCTGAAGCTTTCTTT
once	TRBV5-1	TRBJ1-2	TRBD1	CASSLDPGQGRGYTF	TGCGCCAGCAGCTTGGATCCGGGACAGGGACGCGGCTACACCTTC
-	TRBV24-1	TRBJ2-1	TRBD2	CATSAGLAMDNEQFF	TGTGCCACCAGTGCTGGACTAGCGATGGATAATGAGCAGTTCTTC
-	TRBV6-5	TRBJ2-7	-	CASSTGYEQYF	TGTGCCAGCAGCACAGGGTACGAGCAGTACTTC
-	TRBV19	TRBJ1-5	-	CASSIQEFNQPQHF	TGTGCCAGTAGTATACAGGAATTCAATCAGCCCCAGCATTTT
-	TRBV6-4	TRBJ2-1	TRBD1	CASSPGTGLFNEQFF	TGTGCCAGCAGTCCCGGGACAGGCCTCTTTAATGAGCAGTTCTTC
-	TRBV11-2	TRBJ2-2	-	CASSLGAATGELFF	TGTGCCAGCAGCTTAGGCGCTGCCACCGGGGAGCTGTTTTTT
-	TRBV27	TRBJ2-3	-	CASSRKVRVLGTDTQYF	TGTGCCAGCAGTCGAAAAGTCCGGGTGCTGGGCACAGATACGCAGTATTTT
-	TRBV4-1	TRBJ2-2	TRBD1	CASSLTSGQGALTGELFF	TGCGCCAGCAGCCTAACCTCGGGACAGGGGGCGCTTACCGGGGAGCTGTTTTTT
-	TRBV19	TRBJ1-5	-	CASSIPRGARNQPQHF	TGTGCCAGTAGTATTCCACGGGGTGCCCGAAATCAGCCCCAGCATTTT
-	TRBV27	TRBJ1-5	-	CASSDLPGAQHF	TGTGCCAGCAGCGATCTACCCGGGGCCCAGCATTTT
-	TRBV6-2/TRBV6-3	TRBJ2-7	-	CASSTWTVKDYPHREQYF	TGTGCCAGCAGTACCTGGACGGTCAAAGACTACCCCCACCGCGAGCAGTACTTC
-	TRBV27	TRBJ2-5	-	CASSLWGQKGETQYF	TGTGCCAGCAGTTTATGGGGACAAAAGGGAGAGACCCAGTACTTC
-	TRBV28	TRBJ1-6	TRBD1	CASTRRQGSTSYNSPLHF	TGTGCCAGCACTCGTCGACAGGGGAGTACCTCCTATAATTCACCCCTCCACTTT